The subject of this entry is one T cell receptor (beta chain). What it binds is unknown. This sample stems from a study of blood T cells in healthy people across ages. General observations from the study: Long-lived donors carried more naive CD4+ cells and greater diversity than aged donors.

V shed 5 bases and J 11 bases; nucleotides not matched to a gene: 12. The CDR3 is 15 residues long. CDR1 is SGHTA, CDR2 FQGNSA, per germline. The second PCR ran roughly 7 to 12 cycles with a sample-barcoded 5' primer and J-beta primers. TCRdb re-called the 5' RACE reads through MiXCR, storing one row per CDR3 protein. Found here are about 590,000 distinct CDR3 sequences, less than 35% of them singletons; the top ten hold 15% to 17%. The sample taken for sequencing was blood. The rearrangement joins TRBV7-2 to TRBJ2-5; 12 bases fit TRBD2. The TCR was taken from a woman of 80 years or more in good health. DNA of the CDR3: TGTGCCAGCAGCACCCTAGCGGGGGGGGTCAATGAGCAGTACTTC. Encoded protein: CASSTLAGGVNEQYF.